This T cell receptor (beta chain) was profiled in a study of T cell responses to AZD1222 COVID-19 vaccine. Here immunoSEQ multiplex PCR was the method, and the copy in TCRdb shows in-frame clones only, minus some. The repertoire holds nearly 110,000 clones, approximately 90% seen once, with more than 8% in the top ten. Study-wide points: Just 5 to 7 people given AZD1222 tested seropositive at baseline. The donor cohort was predominantly white British with a female majority, and clonal diversity may have been underestimated. Sampled repertoires all dated from after the peak T cell response.

As for this clone: Its antigen is currently unknown.

Germline V gene data show CDR1 as SGHAT and CDR2 as FQNNGV. The CDR3 sequence is 15 residues long. J was trimmed by 9 bases and V by 3 bases; bases with no gene match: 10. The rearrangement links TRBV11-2 to TRBJ2-4; 8 bases are a match to TRBD2. Here the sequenced sample was peripheral blood, taken 28 days after the second AZD1222 dose. The TCR originated in an adult who received the AZD1222 COVID-19 vaccine. The CDR3 DNA reads TGTGCCAGCAGCTTGAACTCGGGGGGGATGGGCATTCAGTACTTC. Protein product: CASSLNSGGMGIQYF.